Below, 3 T cell receptor beta chains from the same sample are listed, as sequenced in a study of beta chain features in type 1 diabetes (dated by TCRdb to 2016 to 2019). Results and caveats for the whole study, not just this receptor: A moderate but significant shortening of TCRB CDR3 length was observed in type 1 diabetes patients in all four CD4+ subsets.

To prepare the library, the immunoSEQ multiplex PCR assay was applied. The High Capacity cDNA Reverse Transcription Kit was used to reverse transcribe all of the isolated RNA, meaning that expressed TCRB transcripts were what got sequenced. The table was pulled from immuneACCESS by TCRdb, which kept in-frame rearrangements only. Such tables lose some clones; where checked, under half of the loss comes from unresolved V genes, and the rest has no known cause. The sample table lists over 650,000 clones, about 14% of them with a count of one. Of the sample, 0.035% to 0.04% falls within the top ten clones. The antigens for these receptors are not known. Sequences were obtained from naive CD4+ T cells from blood. The meaning of the sample's cell subset or site label: true naive CD4+ T cells. The origin of the receptors is a man aged 18-30 years with type 1 diabetes.

A few counts support this clone. This sequence joins TRBV6-1 and TRBJ1-1; possibly TRBD1 for D (6 bases). The CDR3 runs 14 residues. Trimming took 7 bases from V and 1 from J, leaving 13 bases between them. CDR1 MNHNS and CDR2 SASEGT come from the germline V gene. The CDR3 here is CASTWGGANTEAFF. CDR3 nucleotides: TGTGCCAGCACCTGGGGGGGCGCGAACACTGAAGCTTTCTTT.

J is TRBJ1-1 and V is TRBV5-8; the D gene is possibly TRBD1 (6 bases). With 4 bases removed from V and 6 bases from J, the gap between germline ends came to 19 bases. The CDR3 has 15 residues. CDR1 and CDR2 (germline): SGHTS, YDEGEE. CDR3 in amino acids: CASSPRGGPAAEAFF. The CDR3 DNA reads as TGTGCCAGCAGCCCCCGCGGGGGGCCAGCGGCTGAAGCTTTCTTT.

This clone was counted a few times. The rearrangement uses TRBV5-1 and TRBJ2-1, with unresolved D. CDR1 is SGHRS and CDR2 is YFSETQ in the germline V gene. V lost 0 bases and J lost 7, with 11 bases in between. The CDR3 covers 14 residues. The CDR3 region is CASSLAPPNNEQFF. The CDR3, as DNA: TGCGCCAGCAGCTTGGCCCCACCCAATAATGAGCAGTTCTTC.